The entry below describes one TCR beta chain. The antigen remains undetermined. This sample also contains other DNA sequences that code for the same CDR3. This CDR3 has 15 residues. Per the germline V gene, CDR1 is SGHRS and CDR2 is YFSETQ. Trimming at V came to 0 bases and at J to 2 bases, leaving 2 bases not matched to a gene. The source of the sample is a study of shared clonotypes between healthy human individuals. Overall study findings and caveats: In several donors, around 4.8% of naive CD4 clonotypes appeared in common.

Replicate PCRs for sorted subsets used 200 ng DNA; this equaled 25,000 to 30,000 T cell genomes. Here immunoSEQ multiplex PCR was the method, and the copy in TCRdb shows in-frame clones only, minus some. The data contain more than 1,200,000 clones, about 98.5% of them singletons. The origin of this receptor is a man aged 30 to 39 in good health. The source material was naive CD4+ T cells sorted from blood. As for subset: CD45RA+ positively selected. The chain employs TRBV5-1 and TRBJ2-1, with 7 bases matching TRBD1. CDR3 protein: CASSLVGGTYNEQFF. The CDR3 region has the DNA TGCGCCAGCAGCTTGGTAGGGGGCACCTACAATGAGCAGTTCTTC.